Below are 32 T cell receptor beta chains sequenced from a single sample in a study of OX40 agonist ivuxolimab in advanced cancers. Measured with immunoSEQ multiplex PCR; TCRdb has only the in-frame clones, and not every one. In the table there are over 50,000 clones, nearly 95% of which are singletons. The source material was CD4+ or CD8+ T cells sorted from blood, sampled in a trial of the OX40 agonist ivuxolimab. These TCRs come from an adult with an advanced solid tumor such as melanoma, head and neck, liver or kidney cancer.

V usage is TRBV19 and J usage is TRBJ1-2, with 8 bases that match TRBD1. Germline V gene lookup returns CDR1 LNHDA and CDR2 SQIVND (reference sequence). There are 12 residues in the CDR3. With 5 bases clipped from V and 6 bases from J, the junction kept 2 bases outside the gene matches. The CDR3 spells CASSQGADGYTF. The CDR3 DNA follows: TGTGCCAGTAGTCAGGGGGCCGATGGCTACACCTTC.

This clone occurred once. The V and J genes are TRBV13 and TRBJ2-2; 8 nucleotides align to TRBD1. This CDR3 is built from 16 residues. V was pared by 0 bases and J by 2 bases, with 2 bases of the junction left unmatched. Germline CDR1 is PRHDT and CDR2 is FYEKMQ (reference sequence). CDR3: CASSLGGQGNTGELFF. CDR3 nucleotides: TGTGCCAGCAGCTTAGGAGGACAGGGCAACACCGGGGAGCTGTTTTTT.

The V and J genes are TRBV7-6 and TRBJ1-1; no clear D gene. Germline V gives CDR1 SGHVS, CDR2 FNYEAQ. V was shortened by 3 bases and J by 4 bases, with 15 bases between the two germline ends. There are 15 residues in the CDR3. The CDR3 nucleotides are TGTGCCAGCAGCTTGATAGTTGACGATTTCACTGAAGCTTTCTTT. Amino acid sequence: CASSLIVDDFTEAFF.

CDR3: CASRKLPGAHEQFF. For the CDR3, the DNA is TGTGCCAGTAGAAAACTGCCGGGGGCCCATGAGCAGTTCTTC. This chain connects TRBV19 to TRBJ2-1; D may be TRBD1 or TRBD2 (6 bases each). The CDR3 spans 14 residues. The germline V gene encodes CDR1 LNHDA and CDR2 SQIVND (reference sequence). The V and J ends lost 6 bases and 8 bases respectively, with 17 bases between them.

The chain uses TRBV6-6 and TRBJ2-7; no reliable D call. Germline V gene sequence: CDR1 MNHNY, CDR2 SVGAGI (reference sequence). Trimming cost V 4 bases and J 3 bases, with 16 bases left between them. This CDR3 has 15 residues. CDR3 in DNA: TGTGCCAGCAGTTCCCCCGAGGTTCCTAACTACGAGCAGTACTTC. This sequence encodes CASSSPEVPNYEQYF.

The chain carries TRBV21-1 and TRBJ2-7; the table's D call TRBD2 went unverified against the DNA. TRBV21-1 is classified as a pseudogene. The CDR3 contains 18 residues. CDR3 bases: TGTGCCAACCCGTGGGGGGAGATTTTGAGAGGGAACTCCTACGAGCAGTACTTC. This sequence encodes CANPWGEILRGNSYEQYF.

The chain carries TRBV9 and TRBJ2-7, with 8 bases that match TRBD1. J lost 2 bases, V lost 0 bases, and 4 bases had no gene match. The germline V gene encodes CDR1 SGDLS and CDR2 YYNGEE. The CDR3 is made up of 15 amino acids. The CDR3 DNA follows: TGTGCCAGCAGCGTAGGGACAGGGATGACCTACGAGCAGTACTTC. Translated: CASSVGTGMTYEQYF. The full variable domain, completed using reference TRBV9 and TRBJ2-7, is DSGVTQTPKHLITATGQRVTLRCSPRSGDLSVYWYQQSLDQGLQFLIQYYNGEERAKGNILERFSAQQFPDLHSELNLSSLELGDSALYFCASSVGTGMTYEQYFGPGTRLTVT.

The chain uses TRBV9 and TRBJ2-1, with 14 bases identical to TRBD2. V lost 0 bases to trimming and J lost 0 bases; unmatched junction nucleotides: 14. Germline lookup yields CDR1 SGDLS and CDR2 YYNGEE. The CDR3 contains 22 residues. The CDR3 sequence is CASSVEGLAGVVSESSYNEQFF. The CDR3 nucleotides are TGTGCCAGCAGCGTAGAGGGACTAGCGGGAGTAGTTTCAGAGAGCTCCTACAATGAGCAGTTCTTC.

The chain carries TRBV5-6 and TRBJ2-5; D could derive from TRBD1 or TRBD2 (5 bases each). The CDR3 is 15 amino acids. Germline V gene lookup returns CDR1 SGHDT and CDR2 YYEEEE. V gave up 0 bases and J gave up 1 base, with 10 bases separating them. CDR3 sequence reads: CASSLGGETQETQYF. The CDR3 DNA sequence: TGTGCCAGCAGCTTGGGAGGGGAAACCCAAGAGACCCAGTACTTC.

This chain joins TRBV4-1 and TRBJ1-5; no reliable D call. The CDR3 extends over 15 amino acids. The ends were cut back, 0 bases at V and 2 bases at J, with 8 bases in the middle. CDR1 MGHRA and CDR2 YSYEKL come from the germline V gene. The CDR3 sequence: CASSQDTGGNQPQHF. The CDR3 coding sequence is TGCGCCAGCAGCCAAGACACCGGGGGCAATCAGCCCCAGCATTTT.

This clone has just one count. The chain combines TRBV30 with TRBJ2-7; D gene ambiguous. The CDR3 has 13 residues. Trimming removed 2 bases at V and 2 bases at J, with 10 bases between. The germline V gene encodes CDR1 GTSNPN and CDR2 SVGIG (reference sequence). CDR3 DNA sequence: TGTGCCTGGAGTCCCGGTTCCGCCTACGAGCAGTACTTC. Protein product: CAWSPGSAYEQYF.

This clone was seen more than once but under ten times. The J gene is TRBJ1-2, the V gene TRBV27; possible D gene TRBD1, 6 bases. Germline V gives CDR1 MNHEY, CDR2 SMNVEV (reference sequence). Trimming removed 6 bases from V and 5 bases from J, with 19 bases in between. The CDR3 sequence is 15 residues long. In DNA form, the CDR3 reads TGTGCCAGCAGCAAAGGGACACCAACGCGGTATGGCTACACCTTC. Its translation: CASSKGTPTRYGYTF.

This clone was observed once. The rearrangement joins TRBV28 to TRBJ2-1; no reliable D call. This CDR3 region has 15 residues. The V end lost 7 bases, the J end lost 1 base, and 14 bases lay between the germline ends. CDR1 MDHEN and CDR2 SYDVKM come from the germline V gene. The CDR3 loop reads CASNPPGPSYNEQFF. The DNA for the CDR3 is TGTGCCAGCAACCCCCCAGGCCCGTCCTACAATGAGCAGTTCTTC.

V is TRBV15 and J is TRBJ1-3, with a weak D call TRBD1 (6 bases). This CDR3 region has 16 residues. Looked up from germline, CDR1 is LNHNV and CDR2 is YYDKDF (reference sequence). V was trimmed by 2 bases and J by 8 bases, leaving 19 bases between them. The CDR3 nucleotides are TGTGCCACCAGCAGACTCCCCCGACGAAAGGGGGACACCATATATTTT. It encodes CATSRLPRRKGDTIYF.

V usage is TRBV13 and J usage is TRBJ2-5; TRBD1 agrees at 10 bases. The CDR3 sequence is 16 residues long. Germline V lookup: CDR1 PRHDT, CDR2 FYEKMQ (reference sequence). Unmatched junction bases numbered 8, after V lost 4 bases and J lost 3 bases. CDR3 in amino acids: CASSWDRGGAKETQYF. The CDR3 DNA reads as TGTGCCAGCAGCTGGGACAGGGGAGGGGCTAAAGAGACCCAGTACTTC.

This rearrangement joins TRBV27 to TRBJ2-2; no clear D. CDR3 length: 12 residues. Trimming pared 5 bases from V and 4 bases from J, leaving 5 bases between. Per germline, CDR1 MNHEY and CDR2 SMNVEV (reference sequence). CDR3 sequence reads: CASSPLTGELFF. CDR3 bases: TGTGCCAGCAGTCCCCTCACCGGGGAGCTGTTTTTT.

This chain joins TRBV2 and TRBJ2-7, with 11 bases aligning to TRBD2. The CDR3 covers 15 residues. Germline-derived CDR1 and CDR2 are SNHLY and FYNNEI. Trimming at V came to 4 bases and at J to 2 bases, leaving 4 bases not matched to a gene. The CDR3 loop is CASSGLAGKTYEQYF. The CDR3 bases are TGTGCCAGCAGTGGACTAGCGGGAAAAACCTACGAGCAGTACTTC.

The rearrangement joins TRBV4-2 to TRBJ1-1; possible D gene TRBD1, 5 bases. CDR1 is LGHNA and CDR2 is YNFKEQ in the germline V gene. Trimming shortened V by 1 base and J by 8 bases, and 14 bases separated the two germline ends. The CDR3 extends over 14 amino acids. CDR3 DNA sequence: TGTGCCAGCAGCCAAGGGTCAGGGTCTCGAGAAGCTTTCTTT. Translating it yields CASSQGSGSREAFF.

The rearrangement uses TRBV9 and TRBJ2-3; D might be TRBD1 (6 bases). CDR1 is SGDLS and CDR2 is YYNGEE in the germline V gene. This CDR3 is 14 amino acids long. V was trimmed by 2 bases and J by 2 bases, leaving 9 bases between them. CDR3 in amino acids: CASSVDRYTDTQYF. The CDR3 bases are TGTGCCAGCAGCGTCGACAGGTACACAGATACGCAGTATTTT. The full variable domain, in which reference TRBV9 and TRBJ2-3 provide the parts outside the CDR3, is DSGVTQTPKHLITATGQRVTLRCSPRSGDLSVYWYQQSLDQGLQFLIQYYNGEERAKGNILERFSAQQFPDLHSELNLSSLELGDSALYFCASSVDRYTDTQYFGPGTRLTVL.

J is TRBJ2-1 and V is TRBV5-1; tentatively, D is TRBD1 (6 bases). Trimming shortened V by 2 bases and J by 5 bases, and 11 bases separated the two germline ends. The germline CDR1 and CDR2 sequences are SGHRS and YFSETQ. CDR3 length: 14 amino acids. CDR3 DNA sequence: TGCGCCAGCAGCTTTCCAGGGGCCAACAATGAGCAGTTCTTC. Amino acid sequence: CASSFPGANNEQFF.

The chain has TRBV9 and TRBJ2-7; 14 bases line up with TRBD2. V lost 0 bases to trimming and J lost 7 bases; unmatched junction nucleotides: 3. Per the germline V gene, CDR1 is SGDLS and CDR2 is YYNGEE. CDR3 length: 15 residues. The CDR3 reads CASSVGLAGGHEQYF. CDR3 coding DNA: TGTGCCAGCAGCGTAGGACTAGCGGGAGGGCATGAGCAGTACTTC.

The chain employs TRBV21-1 and TRBJ2-1. TRBV21-1 is given as a pseudogene. The CDR3 length is 16 residues. The CDR3 sequence: CASTTRTESSYNEQFF. For the CDR3, the DNA is TGTGCCAGCACCACTCGGACGGAGTCTTCCTACAATGAGCAGTTCTTC.

The chain recombines TRBV5-8 with TRBJ2-5, with D possibly matching TRBD1 (5 bases). The end of the DNA aligns better with TRBJ2-7, so the J call may be wrong. CDR3 length: 12 amino acids. Germline-derived CDR1 and CDR2 are SGHTS and YDEGEE. The CDR3 loop reads CASERRAYEQYF. DNA of the CDR3: TGTGCCAGCGAACGCAGGGCCTACGAGCAGTACTTC.

This chain connects TRBV5-4 to TRBJ2-5, with TRBD1 matching over 9 bases. Germline-derived CDR1 and CDR2 are SGHNT and YYREEE (reference sequence). Germline trimming cut 4 bases from V and 0 bases from J; bases unmatched to any gene: 4. The CDR3 spans 15 residues. The CDR3 DNA follows: TGTGCCAGCAGCGACGGGACAGGGTACCAAGAGACCCAGTACTTC. It encodes CASSDGTGYQETQYF.

CDR3 amino acids: CATVDPKSYNEQFF. CDR3 DNA sequence: TGTGCCACCGTCGACCCCAAATCCTACAATGAGCAGTTCTTC. The rearrangement uses TRBV2 and TRBJ2-1; no clear D gene. In germline, CDR1 is SNHLY, CDR2 FYNNEI. This CDR3 contains 14 residues. V gave up 10 bases and J gave up 1 base, with 14 bases separating them.

This clone was seen just once. The chain is built from TRBV6-5 and TRBJ2-3; D is possibly TRBD1 (5 bases). The CDR3 is 14 amino acids. V lost 2 bases and J lost 2, with 8 bases in between. Germline assignment: CDR1 MNHEY and CDR2 SVGAGI. The DNA for the CDR3 is TGTGCCAGCAGTTACCTAGGGGCCACAGATACGCAGTATTTT. Protein product: CASSYLGATDTQYF.

This chain uses TRBV27 with TRBJ2-7; D is perhaps TRBD1 or TRBD2 (5 bases each). CDR3 length: 15 residues. The V end lost 5 bases, the J end lost 6 bases, and 20 bases lay between the germline ends. The V gene's germline CDR1 is MNHEY and CDR2 SMNVEV (reference sequence). The CDR3 here is CASSPAGRGAREQYF. In DNA, the CDR3 is TGTGCCAGCAGTCCGGCCGGGCGAGGGGCGCGCGAGCAGTACTTC.

V usage is TRBV29-1 and J usage is TRBJ2-1; TRBD2 matches at 11 bases. This CDR3 comprises 17 residues. Germline V gene data show CDR1 as SQVTM and CDR2 as ANQGSEA. J lost 0 bases, V lost 5 bases, and 9 bases had no gene match. Here the CDR3 reads CSVLTSGTPSSYNEQFF. CDR3 coding DNA: TGCAGCGTTTTGACTAGCGGGACTCCCTCCTCCTACAATGAGCAGTTCTTC.

The CDR3 DNA sequence: TGTGCCAGCAGTCATCCCGCGAGAGTGGAGACTAAAGAGACCCAGTACTTC. Its protein is CASSHPARVETKETQYF. This rearrangement joins TRBV28 to TRBJ2-5; D is perhaps TRBD2 (5 bases). The CDR3 covers 17 residues. The V gene lost 5 bases and the J gene lost 3 bases, with 22 bases spanning the gap. Per germline, CDR1 MDHEN and CDR2 SYDVKM.

The V gene is TRBV4-3, the J gene TRBJ2-5; no reliable D call. The CDR3 has 13 residues. Trimming removed 0 bases at V and 3 bases at J, with 5 bases between. Looked up from germline, CDR1 is LGHNA and CDR2 is YSLEER. CDR3 nucleotides: TGCGCCAGCAGCCAAGATGAGGAAGAGACCCAGTACTTC. Encoded protein: CASSQDEEETQYF.

The chain has TRBV19 and TRBJ2-1, with 7 bases identical to TRBD1. V trimming: 3 bases; J trimming: 4 bases; junction bases outside the gene matches: 6. Germline V gene data show CDR1 as LNHDA and CDR2 as SQIVND (reference sequence). The CDR3 extends over 15 amino acids. The CDR3 region is CASSMVGGEYNEQFF. In DNA, the CDR3 is TGTGCCAGTAGTATGGTAGGGGGCGAGTACAATGAGCAGTTCTTC. Complete variable domain (other parts from reference TRBV19 and TRBJ2-1): DGGITQSPKYLFRKEGQNVTLSCEQNLNHDAMYWYRQDPGQGLRLIYYSQIVNDFQKGDIAEGYSVSREKKESFPLTVTSAQKNPTAFYLCASSMVGGEYNEQFFGPGTRLTVL.

In its sample, this clone was seen once. The chain couples TRBV5-1 to TRBJ2-7; the match to TRBD2 covers 12 bases. This CDR3 has 19 amino acids. Germline CDR1 is SGHRS and CDR2 is YFSETQ. The J segment lost 0 bases and the V segment lost 0 bases, leaving 10 bases of the junction unmatched. The CDR3 DNA reads TGCGCCAGCAGCTTGGTACTAGCGGGAGGTACCACGAGCTCCTACGAGCAGTACTTC. Translated: CASSLVLAGGTTSSYEQYF. The full variable domain, in which reference TRBV5-1 and TRBJ2-7 provide the parts outside the CDR3, is KAGVTQTPRYLIKTRGQQVTLSCSPISGHRSVSWYQQTPGQGLQFLFEYFSETQRNKGNFPGRFSGRQFSNSRSEMNVSTLELGDSALYLCASSLVLAGGTTSSYEQYFGPGTRLTVT.